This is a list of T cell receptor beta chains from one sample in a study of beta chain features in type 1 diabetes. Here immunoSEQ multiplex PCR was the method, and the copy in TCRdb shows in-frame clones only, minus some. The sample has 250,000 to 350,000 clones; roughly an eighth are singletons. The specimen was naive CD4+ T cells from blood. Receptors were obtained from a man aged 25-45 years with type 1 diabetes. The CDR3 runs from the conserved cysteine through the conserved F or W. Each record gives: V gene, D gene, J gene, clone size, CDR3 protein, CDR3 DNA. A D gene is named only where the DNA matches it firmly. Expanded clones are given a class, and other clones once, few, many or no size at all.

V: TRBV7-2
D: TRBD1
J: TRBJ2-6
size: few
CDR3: CASSTRRVRGSGANVLTF
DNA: TGTGCCAGCAGCACTAGGCGGGTCAGGGGGTCTGGGGCCAACGTCCTGACTTTC

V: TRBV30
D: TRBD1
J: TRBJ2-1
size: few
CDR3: CAWSSGQSSYNEQFF
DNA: TGTGCCTGGAGTTCGGGACAGAGCTCCTACAATGAGCAGTTCTTC

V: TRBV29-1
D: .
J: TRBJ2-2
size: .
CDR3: CSVGGSTGELFF
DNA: TGCAGCGTTGGCGGATCAACCGGGGAGCTGTTTTTT

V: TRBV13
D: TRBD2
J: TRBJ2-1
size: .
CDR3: CASTASGLAGGRGTYNEQFF
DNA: TGTGCCAGCACCGCTTCTGGCCTAGCGGGAGGACGTGGGACCTACAATGAGCAGTTCTTC

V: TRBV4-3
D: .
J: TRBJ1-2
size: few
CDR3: CASSQDRNLYGYTF
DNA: TGCGCCAGCAGCCAAGACAGGAACCTCTATGGCTACACCTTC

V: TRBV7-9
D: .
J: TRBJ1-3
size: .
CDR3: CASSSRSSGNTIYF
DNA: TGTGCCAGCAGCTCCCGTAGCTCTGGAAACACCATATATTTT

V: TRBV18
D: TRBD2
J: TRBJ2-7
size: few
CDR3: CASSPGLGTRSYEQYF
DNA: TGTGCCAGCTCACCAGGATTGGGGACTAGGTCCTACGAGCAGTACTTC

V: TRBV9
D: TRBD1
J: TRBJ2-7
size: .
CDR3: CASSPVSGTVSYEQYF
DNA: TGTGCCAGCAGCCCGGTGTCCGGGACAGTTTCCTACGAGCAGTACTTC

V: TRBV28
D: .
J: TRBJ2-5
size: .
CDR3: CASRGILWRGLYQETQYF
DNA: TGTGCCAGCAGGGGTATCTTGTGGCGAGGACTGTACCAAGAGACCCAGTACTTC

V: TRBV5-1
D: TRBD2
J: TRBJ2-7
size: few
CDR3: CASSLLREADEQYF
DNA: TGCGCCAGCAGCTTGTTGCGGGAGGCGGACGAGCAGTACTTC

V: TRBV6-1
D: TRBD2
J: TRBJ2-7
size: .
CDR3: CASRRTSGTSYEQYF
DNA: TGTGCCAGCAGAAGGACTAGCGGGACCAGCTACGAGCAGTACTTC

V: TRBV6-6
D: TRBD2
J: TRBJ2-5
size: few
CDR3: CASWTSGGLQETQYF
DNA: TGTGCCAGTTGGACTAGCGGGGGCCTACAAGAGACCCAGTACTTC

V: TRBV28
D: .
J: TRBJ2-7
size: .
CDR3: CASSSGAIPYEQYF
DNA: TGTGCCAGCAGCTCAGGGGCCATTCCGTACGAGCAGTACTTC

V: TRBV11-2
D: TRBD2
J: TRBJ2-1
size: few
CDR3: CASSLEGGFWGEQFF
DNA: TGTGCCAGCAGCTTAGAGGGGGGGTTTTGGGGTGAGCAGTTCTTC

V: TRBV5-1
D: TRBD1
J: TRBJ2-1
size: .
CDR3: CASSPGQGGLNEQFF
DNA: TGCGCCAGCAGCCCGGGACAGGGAGGCCTCAATGAGCAGTTCTTC

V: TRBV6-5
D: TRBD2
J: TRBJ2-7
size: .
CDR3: CASSPGGAGTYEQYF
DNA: TGTGCCAGCAGCCCCGGTGGAGCGGGGACCTACGAGCAGTACTTC

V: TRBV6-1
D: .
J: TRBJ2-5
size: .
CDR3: CASRRGGAETQYF
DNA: TGTGCCAGCAGACGAGGAGGTGCGGAGACCCAGTACTTC

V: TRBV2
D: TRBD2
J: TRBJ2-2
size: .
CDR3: CASSGRVAGELFF
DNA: TGTGCCAGCAGCGGGAGGGTGGCCGGGGAGCTGTTTTTT

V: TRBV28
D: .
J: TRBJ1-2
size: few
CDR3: CASRSLKGSVYGYTF
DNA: TGTGCCAGCAGATCTCTAAAGGGGTCGGTTTATGGCTACACCTTC